Presented here are 7 T cell receptor beta chains from one specimen sequenced in a study of fetal regulatory T cell absence and autoimmunity. The assay was immunoSEQ multiplex PCR, and TCRdb's table has in-frame clones only and misses some. The sample lists 95,000 or so clones; around 72% were seen once. The sequenced sample was pancreas tissue. The receptor source for this set is a male donor with IPEX syndrome.

The CDR3 sequence is CASMRSSGANVLTF. CDR3 bases: TGTGCCAGCATGCGGAGCTCTGGGGCCAACGTCCTGACTTTC. The gene calls are TRBV2 and TRBJ2-6; D call uncertain. With 7 bases removed from V and 0 bases from J, the gap between germline ends came to 7 bases. The CDR3 spans 14 residues. From germline, CDR1 is SNHLY and CDR2 FYNNEI. The whole variable domain, remainder taken from reference TRBV2 and TRBJ2-6, is EPEVTQTPSHQVTQMGQEVILRCVPISNHLYFYWYRQILGQKVEFLVSFYNNEISEKSEIFDDQFSVERPDGSNFTLKIRSTKLEDSAMYFCASMRSSGANVLTFGAGSRLTVL.

This rearrangement joins TRBV19 to TRBJ2-5, with 11 bases identical to TRBD1. V shed 5 bases, J shed 5 bases, and the junction held 7 bases outside the gene matches. The germline CDR1 and CDR2 sequences are LNHDA and SQIVND (reference sequence). This CDR3 comprises 15 residues. Here the CDR3 DNA reads TGTGCCAGTAGTCCCCAGAGGGACAGGGGGGAGACCCAGTACTTC. Encoded protein: CASSPQRDRGETQYF.

The genes are TRBV5-6 and TRBJ2-5; 11 bases line up with TRBD1. The CDR3 covers 14 residues. With 8 bases clipped from V and 4 bases from J, the junction kept 7 bases outside the gene matches. Germline CDR1 is SGHDT and CDR2 is YYEEEE. This CDR3 is CASCWTGGGETQYF. The CDR3, as DNA: TGTGCCAGTTGTTGGACAGGGGGCGGAGAGACCCAGTACTTC.

The rearrangement links TRBV13 to TRBJ2-4; a weak D match, TRBD1 (6 bases). The CDR3 has 14 amino acids. V lost 2 bases, J lost 8 bases, and 13 bases lay in between. Germline V lookup: CDR1 PRHDT, CDR2 FYEKMQ (reference sequence). The CDR3 here is CASSLQVKGDIQYF. CDR3 bases: TGTGCCAGCAGCTTACAGGTTAAGGGGGACATTCAGTACTTC. The complete variable domain, with remaining parts taken from reference TRBV13 and TRBJ2-4, reads AAGVIQSPRHLIKEKRETATLKCYPIPRHDTVYWYQQGPGQDPQFLISFYEKMQSDKGSIPDRFSAQQFSDYHSELNMSSLELGDSALYFCASSLQVKGDIQYFGAGTRLSVL.

V is TRBV4-1 and J is TRBJ2-7; 11 bases line up with TRBD2. Losses at the gene ends were 0 bases for V and 0 bases for J; bases not matched to a gene: 1. Germline V CDR1 and CDR2: MGHRA, YSYEKL. This CDR3 spans 16 amino acids. As DNA, the CDR3 is TGCGCCAGCAGCCAAGAGACTAGCGGGATCTCCTACGAGCAGTACTTC. Its translation: CASSQETSGISYEQYF.

V is TRBV7-2 and J is TRBJ2-5; 10 bases fit TRBD2. The V segment lost 5 bases and the J segment 5 bases; nucleotides outside the gene matches: 8. Germline-derived CDR1 and CDR2 are SGHTA and FQGNSA. The CDR3 spans 15 residues. For the CDR3, the DNA is TGTGCCAGCAGCCGAAGAGCGGGAGGGGGGGAGACCCAGTACTTC. Its protein is CASSRRAGGGETQYF.

This chain links TRBV9 with TRBJ2-5, with 11 positions matching TRBD2. The CDR3 totals 15 residues. The V gene end was trimmed by 3 bases and the J gene end by 4 bases; junction bases not matched to a gene: 5. The V gene's germline CDR1 is SGDLS and CDR2 YYNGEE. CDR3 DNA sequence: TGTGCCAGCAGCGCCTTAGCGGGGGGGAGAGAGACCCAGTACTTC. This sequence encodes CASSALAGGRETQYF.